This T cell receptor beta chain emerged from a study of PD-1 blockade in classical Hodgkin lymphoma. Generated by immunoSEQ multiplex PCR, the TCRdb table keeps only in-frame clones and is missing some. The sample contains about 46,000 clones, about 75% of which appear only once. The study, taken as a whole, reports: Baseline diversity in complete responders resembled that of newly diagnosed patients.

A few counts support this clone. What it recognizes is unknown. The V segment lost 6 bases and the J segment 6 bases; nucleotides outside the gene matches: 11. Germline CDR1 is MDHEN and CDR2 is SYDVKM. This CDR3 comprises 16 residues. The time point here: cycle 4 day 1 (C4D1), after about 6 weeks of nivolumab. With no exception, relapse followed autologous stem cell transplantation in all patients, and brentuximab vedotin exposure varied. This material consisted of peripheral blood mononuclear cells (PBMCs), taken before the fourth cycle of nivolumab. This sequence joins TRBV28 and TRBJ2-3; 11 bases align to TRBD1. The TCR comes from a human donor with classical Hodgkin lymphoma. CDR3 loop: CASSWPGQGASDTQYF. The DNA of the CDR3 is TGTGCCAGCAGCTGGCCCGGACAGGGGGCTTCGGATACGCAGTATTTT.